Sequencing of this T cell receptor beta chain was carried out in a study of beta chain features in type 1 diabetes. Study results and limitations: For patients, the naive, central memory and Treg TCRB repertoires appeared more alike than for healthy donors. Individuals with type 1 diabetes displayed fewer insertions and more deletions at VDJ junctions. Among patients with Type 1 diabetes, TCRB CDR3s were moderately but significantly shorter in every one of the four CD4+ subsets. Shorter templates might be favored by PCR, equally in patients and controls. Unsettled here was the matter of whether HLA type influences TCRB rearrangement.

This CDR3 region has 12 residues. V was trimmed by 5 bases and J by 1 base, leaving 6 bases between them. The germline gives CDR1 SGDLS, CDR2 YYNGEE. A note on this clone: The antigen is unknown. Within the sample, other DNA sequences also encode this same CDR3.

The whole isolated RNA underwent reverse transcription, so sequencing captured expressed TCRB transcripts. The data were produced by immunoSEQ multiplex PCR, yet TCRdb's version contains in-frame clones alone and is incomplete. The table includes over 150,000 clones, 10% detected once. Sample: central memory CD4+ T cells from blood. The receptor comes from a man aged 25 to 40 with type 1 diabetes. The gene calls are TRBV9 and TRBJ2-5; possibly TRBD2 for D (6 bases). CDR3 DNA sequence: TGTGCCAGCAGTAGCGGCCAAGAGACCCAGTACTTC. This sequence encodes CASSSGQETQYF.